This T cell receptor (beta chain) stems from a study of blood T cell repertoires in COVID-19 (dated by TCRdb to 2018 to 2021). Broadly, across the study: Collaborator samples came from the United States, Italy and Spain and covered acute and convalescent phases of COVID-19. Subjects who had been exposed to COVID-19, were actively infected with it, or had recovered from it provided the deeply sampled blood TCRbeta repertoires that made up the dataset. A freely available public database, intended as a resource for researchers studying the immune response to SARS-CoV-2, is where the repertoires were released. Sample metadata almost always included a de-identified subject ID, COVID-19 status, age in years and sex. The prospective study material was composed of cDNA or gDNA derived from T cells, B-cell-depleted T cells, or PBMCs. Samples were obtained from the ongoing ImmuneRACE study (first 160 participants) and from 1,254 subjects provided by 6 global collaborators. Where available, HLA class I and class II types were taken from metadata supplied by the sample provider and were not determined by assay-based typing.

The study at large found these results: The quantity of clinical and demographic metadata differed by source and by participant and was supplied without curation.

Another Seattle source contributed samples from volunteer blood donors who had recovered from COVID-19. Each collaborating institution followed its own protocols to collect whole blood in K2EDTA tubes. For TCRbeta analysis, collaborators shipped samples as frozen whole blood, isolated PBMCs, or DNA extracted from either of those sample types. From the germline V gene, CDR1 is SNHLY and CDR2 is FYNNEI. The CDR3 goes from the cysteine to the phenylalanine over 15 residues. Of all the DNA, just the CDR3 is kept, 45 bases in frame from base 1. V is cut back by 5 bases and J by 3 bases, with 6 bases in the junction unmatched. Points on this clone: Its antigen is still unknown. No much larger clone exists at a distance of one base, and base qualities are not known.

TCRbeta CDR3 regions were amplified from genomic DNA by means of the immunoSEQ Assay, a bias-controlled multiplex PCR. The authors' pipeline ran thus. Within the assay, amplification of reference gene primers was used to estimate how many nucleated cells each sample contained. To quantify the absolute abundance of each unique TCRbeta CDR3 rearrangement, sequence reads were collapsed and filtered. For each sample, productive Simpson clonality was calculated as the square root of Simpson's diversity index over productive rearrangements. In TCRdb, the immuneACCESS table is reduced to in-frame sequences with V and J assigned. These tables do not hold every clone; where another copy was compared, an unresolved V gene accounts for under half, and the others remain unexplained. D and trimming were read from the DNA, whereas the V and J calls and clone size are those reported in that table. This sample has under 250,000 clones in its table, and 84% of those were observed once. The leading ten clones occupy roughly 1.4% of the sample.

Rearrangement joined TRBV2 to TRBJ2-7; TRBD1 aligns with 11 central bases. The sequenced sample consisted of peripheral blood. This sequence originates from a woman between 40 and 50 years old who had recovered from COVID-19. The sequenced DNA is TGTGCCAGCAGTATCGGGACAGGGGGGTACTACGAGCAGTACTTC. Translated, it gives CASSIGTGGYYEQYF.